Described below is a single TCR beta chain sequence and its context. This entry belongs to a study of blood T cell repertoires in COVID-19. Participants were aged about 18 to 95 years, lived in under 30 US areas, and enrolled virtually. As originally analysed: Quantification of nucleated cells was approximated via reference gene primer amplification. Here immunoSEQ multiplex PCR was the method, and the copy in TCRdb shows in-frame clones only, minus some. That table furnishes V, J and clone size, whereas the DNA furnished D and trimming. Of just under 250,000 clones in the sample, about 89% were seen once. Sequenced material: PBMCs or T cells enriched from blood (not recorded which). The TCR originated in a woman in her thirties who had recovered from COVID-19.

The CDR3 DNA follows: TGTGCCAGCAGTTTATTTAGTTCTCGGGATTGGAGAGAGCAGTTCTTC. Translated: CASSLFSSRDWREQFF. The rearrangement links TRBV27 to TRBJ2-1; D perhaps matches TRBD2 (5 bases). Germline loops: CDR1 MNHEY, CDR2 SMNVEV (reference sequence). This CDR3 region has 16 residues. Trimming pared 1 base from V and 10 bases from J, leaving 20 bases between.